These 26 T cell receptor beta chains share one sample of origin, sequenced in a study of cytomegalovirus exposure and HLA in healthy donors (dated 2017 in TCRdb). The method behind the library was the immunoSEQ multiplex PCR assay. For the multiplex PCR, a mixture combining 60 forward primers for TCR Vbeta segments and 13 reverse primers for TCR Jbeta segments was used. TCRdb mirrors the immuneACCESS table, restricted to in-frame sequences. Some clones are absent from its copies; in checked studies, under half trace to an unresolved V gene, and the reason for the others is unknown. The sample table records fewer than 200,000 clones; about three quarters of these occur just once. The ten largest account for over 2% of the sample. What was sequenced was PBMCs. Receptors were obtained from a female donor in good health and CMV-seronegative.

The chain couples TRBV7-9 to TRBJ1-2; TRBD1 agrees at 7 bases. Germline lookup yields CDR1 SEHNR and CDR2 FQNEAQ (reference sequence). V lost 4 bases to trimming and J lost 6 bases; unmatched junction nucleotides: 2. The CDR3 spans 12 residues. The CDR3 DNA follows: TGTGCCAGCAGCTACGGACAGGATGGCTACACCTTC. This gives the protein CASSYGQDGYTF.

The chain combines TRBV13 with TRBJ1-1, with D uncertain. Between the trimmed V and J ends, which lost 4 bases and 10 bases, there was a span of 13 bases. CDR1 is PRHDT, CDR2 FYEKMQ, per germline (reference sequence). The CDR3 has 12 amino acids. In nucleotides, the CDR3 is TGTGCCAGCAGCTCCTCCGTCAGGTTAGCTTTCTTT. Translation: CASSSSVRLAFF. Drawing the rest from reference TRBV13 and TRBJ1-1, the complete variable domain is AAGVIQSPRHLIKEKRETATLKCYPIPRHDTVYWYQQGPGQDPQFLISFYEKMQSDKGSIPDRFSAQQFSDYHSELNMSSLELGDSALYFCASSSSVRLAFFGQGTRLTVV.

A remark on this clone: Other DNA sequences in the sample encode the same CDR3. The chain recombines TRBV5-1 with TRBJ2-1; 8 positions agree with TRBD2. Per germline, CDR1 SGHRS and CDR2 YFSETQ. The CDR3 is made up of 16 amino acids. With 0 bases clipped from V and 0 bases from J, the junction kept 2 bases outside the gene matches. As DNA, the CDR3 is TGCGCCAGCAGCTTGGGGCTAGCGGGCTCCTACAATGAGCAGTTCTTC. Translation: CASSLGLAGSYNEQFF.

The V and J genes are TRBV6-5 and TRBJ2-2; weak D call: TRBD2 (5 bases). This CDR3 contains 14 residues. Germline loops: CDR1 MNHEY, CDR2 SVGAGI. Trimming took 2 bases from V and 5 from J, leaving 9 bases between them. CDR3 amino acids: CASSYGRETGELFF. In DNA form, the CDR3 reads TGTGCCAGCAGTTACGGGAGAGAAACCGGGGAGCTGTTTTTT.

The chain is built from TRBV21-1 and TRBJ1-1. TRBV21-1 is an annotated pseudogene. The CDR3 is 12 residues long. The CDR3 DNA reads TGTGCCAGCAGCTGGACTGGCTCCGGGATTTTCTTT. Encoded protein: CASSWTGSGIFF.

V usage is TRBV27 and J usage is TRBJ2-7, with 10 bases fitting TRBD1. This CDR3 contains 16 residues. The V and J ends lost 3 bases and 5 bases, in that order; junction bases with no gene match: 10. CDR1 and CDR2 (germline): MNHEY, SMNVEV (reference sequence). The chain's CDR3 is CASSFLPGQGSHEQYF. CDR3 bases: TGTGCCAGCAGTTTCTTGCCGGGACAGGGGTCGCACGAGCAGTACTTC.

This clone was seen a single time. The rearrangement uses TRBV29-1 and TRBJ1-2, with 7 bases lining up with TRBD1. Germline trimming cut 1 base from V and 8 bases from J; bases unmatched to any gene: 10. The CDR3 sequence is 14 residues long. The germline V gene has CDR1 SQVTM and CDR2 ANQGSEA. DNA of the CDR3: TGCAGCGTTGAAGGGTTAGACAGGGTCTTGGGCTACACCTTC. As protein: CSVEGLDRVLGYTF.

The chain employs TRBV7-2 and TRBJ1-2; D not resolved. With 1 base removed from V and 4 bases from J, the gap between germline ends came to 13 bases. Germline V gene data show CDR1 as SGHTA and CDR2 as FQGNSA. The CDR3 totals 15 residues. CDR3 sequence: CASSLGQATLYGYTF. CDR3 nucleotide sequence: TGTGCCAGCAGCTTAGGGCAGGCCACCCTCTATGGCTACACCTTC.

The chain is built from TRBV7-8 and TRBJ2-7, with D possibly TRBD2 on 5 matching bases. Germline V gene lookup returns CDR1 SGHVS and CDR2 FQNEAQ. Trimming removed 5 bases at V and 2 bases at J, with 10 bases between. The CDR3 extends over 13 amino acids. The CDR3 DNA follows: TGTGCCAGCAGCAAGCTAGCCGCCTACGAGCAGTACTTC. Translating gives CASSKLAAYEQYF.

The gene calls are TRBV7-3 and TRBJ1-1; D may be TRBD1 (5 bases). CDR1 is SGHTA and CDR2 is FQGTGA in the germline V gene. Trimming cost V 5 bases and J 1 base, with 8 bases left between them. This CDR3 contains 13 residues. The CDR3 spells CASSRRGNTEAFF. CDR3 nucleotides: TGTGCCAGCAGCCGGAGGGGGAACACTGAAGCTTTCTTT.

The CDR3 DNA reads as TGTGCCAGCTCACCAGGGGTCTCCGCGGGAGGCTACACCTTC. Protein sequence: CASSPGVSAGGYTF. This sequence joins TRBV18 and TRBJ1-2; D is undetermined. Trimming took off 2 bases at V and 8 bases at J, with 15 bases between the two ends. The CDR3 has 14 amino acids. Germline-derived CDR1 and CDR2 are KGHSH and LQKENI.

The rearrangement joins TRBV19 to TRBJ1-1, with D perhaps TRBD1 (6 bases). In germline, CDR1 is LNHDA, CDR2 SQIVND (reference sequence). The CDR3 has 15 residues. The ends were cut back, 0 bases at V and 6 bases at J, with 14 bases in the middle. CDR3 protein: CASSIDPQGRAEAFF. CDR3 in DNA: TGTGCCAGTAGTATAGATCCCCAGGGGCGGGCTGAAGCTTTCTTT. The variable domain in full, with the rest retrieved from reference TRBV19 and TRBJ1-1, is DGGITQSPKYLFRKEGQNVTLSCEQNLNHDAMYWYRQDPGQGLRLIYYSQIVNDFQKGDIAEGYSVSREKKESFPLTVTSAQKNPTAFYLCASSIDPQGRAEAFFGQGTRLTVV.

The CDR3 spells CASSSGLYTSTDTQYF. DNA for the CDR3: TGCGCCAGCAGCTCGGGACTATACACTAGCACAGATACGCAGTATTTT. The gene calls are TRBV5-1 and TRBJ2-3; 7 nucleotides match TRBD2. The germline gives CDR1 SGHRS, CDR2 YFSETQ. Trimming removed 3 bases from V and 0 bases from J; junction bases left unmatched: 7. The CDR3 is made up of 16 amino acids. Complete variable domain (other parts from reference TRBV5-1 and TRBJ2-3): KAGVTQTPRYLIKTRGQQVTLSCSPISGHRSVSWYQQTPGQGLQFLFEYFSETQRNKGNFPGRFSGRQFSNSRSEMNVSTLELGDSALYLCASSSGLYTSTDTQYFGPGTRLTVL.

The chain recombines TRBV9 with TRBJ2-3; TRBD2 might be the D (5 bases). V gave up 0 bases and J gave up 3 bases, with 11 bases separating them. Per the germline V gene, CDR1 is SGDLS and CDR2 is YYNGEE. This CDR3 is built from 15 residues. CDR3 nucleotides: TGTGCCAGCAGCGTAGACAGCGGATTAACAGATACGCAGTATTTT. This gives the protein CASSVDSGLTDTQYF.

The chain has TRBV5-1 and TRBJ2-3, with a weak D call TRBD2 (6 bases). The CDR3 has 15 residues. Between the trimmed V and J ends, which lost 4 bases and 0 bases, there was a span of 12 bases. CDR1 is SGHRS and CDR2 is YFSETQ in the germline V gene. The DNA of the CDR3 is TGCGCCAGCAGCACCGGAGGGGTGAGCACAGATACGCAGTATTTT. Amino acids: CASSTGGVSTDTQYF. The whole variable domain, remainder taken from reference TRBV5-1 and TRBJ2-3, is KAGVTQTPRYLIKTRGQQVTLSCSPISGHRSVSWYQQTPGQGLQFLFEYFSETQRNKGNFPGRFSGRQFSNSRSEMNVSTLELGDSALYLCASSTGGVSTDTQYFGPGTRLTVL.

V and J are TRBV21-1 and TRBJ1-3; TRBD1 is taken as the D call from the table, unchecked against the DNA. TRBV21-1 counts as a pseudogene. The CDR3 length is 17 residues. The CDR3 coding sequence is TGTGCCAGCAGCAGGACGACAGGGTTCCTCTCTGGAAACACCATATATTTT. Its translation: CASSRTTGFLSGNTIYF.

Only one count was recorded for this clone. The genes are TRBV19 and TRBJ2-5; 9 bases agree with TRBD1. TRBJ2-7 explains the end of the DNA better; the J call may be wrong. Germline assignment: CDR1 LNHDA and CDR2 SQIVND (reference sequence). The CDR3 is 15 amino acids. The CDR3 nucleotides read TGTGCCAGTAGTATAGAGGGGACAGGGTTATACGAGCAGTACTTC. Protein sequence: CASSIEGTGLYEQYF.

CDR3 sequence reads: CASGRTGGFADTQYF. The CDR3 DNA sequence: TGTGCCAGCGGGAGAACAGGGGGCTTCGCAGATACGCAGTATTTT. The chain links TRBV9 to TRBJ2-3, with TRBD1 matching over 9 bases. After removal of 7 bases from V and 4 bases from J, the junction contained 10 bases not matched to a gene. This CDR3 spans 15 amino acids. Germline CDR1 reads SGDLS; CDR2 reads YYNGEE.

The chain employs TRBV30 and TRBJ1-4; maybe TRBD1 (5 bases). Germline lookup yields CDR1 GTSNPN and CDR2 SVGIG (reference sequence). Between the trimmed V and J ends, which lost 0 bases and 5 bases, there was a span of 13 bases. CDR3 size: 15 residues. The chain's CDR3 is CAWSVWSAGNEKLFF. CDR3 DNA sequence: TGTGCCTGGAGTGTATGGTCCGCAGGGAATGAAAAACTGTTTTTT.

To note about this clone: Other DNA sequences in the sample encode the same CDR3. V usage is TRBV30 and J usage is TRBJ1-5, with a tentative D call TRBD1 (6 bases). Between the trimmed V and J ends, which lost 1 base and 7 bases, there was a span of 14 bases. CDR3 length equals 14 residues. Germline V gives CDR1 GTSNPN, CDR2 SVGIG (reference sequence). DNA for the CDR3: TGTGCCTGGAGTGCTAAAACAGGGTTCCAGCCCCAGCATTTT. It codes for CAWSAKTGFQPQHF.

This chain connects TRBV7-6 to TRBJ2-7, with 9 bases aligning to TRBD2. This CDR3 comprises 16 residues. The V segment lost 2 bases and the J segment 0 bases; nucleotides outside the gene matches: 5. CDR1 SGHVS and CDR2 FNYEAQ come from the germline V gene. This CDR3 is CASSLTLAGSSYEQYF. CDR3 nucleotide sequence: TGTGCCAGCAGCTTAACCCTAGCGGGAAGCTCCTACGAGCAGTACTTC.

V is TRBV19 and J is TRBJ1-3; D remains ambiguous. In germline, CDR1 is LNHDA, CDR2 SQIVND (reference sequence). The CDR3 contains 15 residues. V dropped 0 bases and J dropped 0 bases, with 6 bases sitting between them. For the CDR3, the DNA is TGTGCCAGTAGTATAGATGGGAGCTCTGGAAACACCATATATTTT. This codes for CASSIDGSSGNTIYF.

This clone appeared a single time. This chain links TRBV11-2 with TRBJ2-7; 9 nucleotides match TRBD1. The CDR3 spans 16 residues. V lost 3 bases, J lost 1 base, and 7 bases stayed unmatched. The germline CDR1 and CDR2 sequences are SGHAT and FQNNGV. CDR3 in amino acids: CASSLGSGTGSYEQYF. In DNA form, the CDR3 reads TGTGCCAGCAGCTTGGGTTCCGGGACAGGGTCCTACGAGCAGTACTTC.

This chain links TRBV5-1 with TRBJ1-1, with 7 bases that match TRBD1. J gave up 0 bases and V 3 bases, and 5 bases lay outside the gene matches. Germline CDR1 and CDR2: SGHRS and YFSETQ. The CDR3 contains 15 residues. The CDR3, as DNA: TGCGCCAGCAGCTGGGACAGCCCATTGAACACTGAAGCTTTCTTT. Its translation is CASSWDSPLNTEAFF.

The chain is built from TRBV7-9 and TRBJ1-4; TRBD1 matches at 8 bases. CDR1 is SEHNR, CDR2 FQNEAQ, per germline (reference sequence). J lost 5 bases, V lost 0 bases, and 5 bases had no gene match. The CDR3 runs to 16 residues. CDR3 DNA sequence: TGTGCCAGCAGCTTAGCGCGGGGACAGGTCAATGAAAAACTGTTTTTT. Residues: CASSLARGQVNEKLFF.

As DNA, the CDR3 is TGCGCCAGTAGGTTCGAGGACAGGGGTATTTCACCCCTCCACTTT. It translates to CASRFEDRGISPLHF. The rearrangement joins TRBV5-1 to TRBJ1-6, with 9 bases fitting TRBD1. The CDR3 sequence is 15 residues long. In germline, CDR1 is SGHRS, CDR2 YFSETQ. J was trimmed by 9 bases and V by 8 bases; bases with no gene match: 12. Together with reference TRBV5-1 and TRBJ1-6, the CDR3 gives the full variable domain: KAGVTQTPRYLIKTRGQQVTLSCSPISGHRSVSWYQQTPGQGLQFLFEYFSETQRNKGNFPGRFSGRQFSNSRSEMNVSTLELGDSALYLCASRFEDRGISPLHFGNGTRLTVT.